This TCR beta chain came from a study of T cell repertoires in cytomegalovirus infection. Whole-study context: Based on public TCR beta signatures, there were indications of CMV infection and of a matching HLA type. General study findings and limits: Totalled public TCR beta family frequency picked out people who carried CMV plus the relevant HLA.

TCRdb processed the reads anew with MiXCR; each CDR3 protein has one entry. The sample holds a few hundred thousand distinct CDR3 sequences, about 35% seen once. The CDR3 has 13 residues. Between the trimmed V and J ends, which lost 3 bases and 3 bases, there was a span of 6 bases. Germline loops: CDR1 DFQATT, CDR2 SNEGSKA (reference sequence). A note on this clonotype: As yet, its antigen is unknown.

This material consisted of cultured PBMCs, taken from culture after CMV antigen stimulation. The sequence was obtained from a human donor in good health (CMV status not recorded). Some clones in this sample may be carry-over from other donors' samples. V gene TRBV20-1 combines with J gene TRBJ2-6; D remains unclear. The DNA of the CDR3 is TGCAGTGCTAGGGATTTTGGGGCCAACGTCCTGACTTTC. Translating gives CSARDFGANVLTF.